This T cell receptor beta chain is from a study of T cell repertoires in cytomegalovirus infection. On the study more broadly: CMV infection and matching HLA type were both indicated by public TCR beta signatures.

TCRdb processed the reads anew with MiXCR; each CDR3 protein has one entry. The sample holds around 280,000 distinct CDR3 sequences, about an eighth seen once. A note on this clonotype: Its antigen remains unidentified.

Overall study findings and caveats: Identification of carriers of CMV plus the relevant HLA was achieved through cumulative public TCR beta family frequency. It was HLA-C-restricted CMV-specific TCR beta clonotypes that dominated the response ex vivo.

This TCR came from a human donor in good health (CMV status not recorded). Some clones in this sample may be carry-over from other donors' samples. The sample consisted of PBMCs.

CDR3 loop: CANKGLAGGQETQYF. CDR3 bases: TGTGCCAACAAGGGACTAGCGGGGGGACAAGAGACCCAGTACTTC. This chain connects TRBV6-1 to TRBJ2-5; 15 positions match TRBD2. CDR1 is MNHNS and CDR2 is SASEGT in the germline V gene. The junction had 5 bases not matched to a gene; V was cut back by 10 bases and J by 2 bases. CDR3 length equals 15 residues.